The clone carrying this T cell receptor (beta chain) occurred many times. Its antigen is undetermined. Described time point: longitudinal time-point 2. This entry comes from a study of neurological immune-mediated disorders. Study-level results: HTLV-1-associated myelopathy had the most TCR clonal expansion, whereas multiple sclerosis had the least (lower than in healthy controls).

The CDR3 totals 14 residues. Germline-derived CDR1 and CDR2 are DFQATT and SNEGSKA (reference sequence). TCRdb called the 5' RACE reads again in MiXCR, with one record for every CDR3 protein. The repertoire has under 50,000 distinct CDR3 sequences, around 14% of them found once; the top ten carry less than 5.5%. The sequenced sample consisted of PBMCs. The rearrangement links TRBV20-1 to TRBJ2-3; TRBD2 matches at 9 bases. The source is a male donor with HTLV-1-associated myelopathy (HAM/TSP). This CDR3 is CRATSGSRTDTQYF. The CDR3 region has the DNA TGCAGGGCCACTAGCGGGTCTCGCACAGATACGCAGTATTTT.